Listed below are T cell receptor beta chains from one sample, sequenced in a study of T cell repertoires in cytomegalovirus infection. TCRdb re-analysed the reads in MiXCR, keeping a single row per CDR3 protein. The data contain about 300,000 distinct CDR3 sequences, 25% of them singletons. Sequencing was performed on PBMCs. These receptors were taken from a human donor in good health (CMV status not recorded). Some clones in this sample may be carry-over from other donors' samples. CDR3s include the opening cysteine and the closing phenylalanine or tryptophan. D genes are given only for firm matches. Part of the rows lack a size; the others show once, few, many or a class for expanded clones.

V	size	J	D	CDR3	DNA
TRBV20-1	-	TRBJ2-3	-	CSARRPSWPTDTQYF	TGCAGTGCTAGACGGCCTAGCTGGCCCACAGATACGCAGTATTTT
TRBV2	-	TRBJ1-5	-	CASSQEVYSNQPQHF	TGTGCCAGCAGCCAAGAGGTTTATAGCAATCAGCCCCAGCATTTT
TRBV13	few	TRBJ2-5	-	CASSFRDWPQETQYF	TGTGCCAGCAGCTTCCGTGACTGGCCCCAAGAGACCCAGTACTTC
TRBV7-2	many	TRBJ1-4	TRBD1	CASQRRTGTGGHATNEKLFF	TGTGCCAGCCAAAGGAGGACCGGGACAGGGGGACATGCAACTAATGAAAAACTGTTTTTT
TRBV6-2/TRBV6-3	-	TRBJ2-1	TRBD1	CAGGLGDRDDNEQFF	TGTGCCGGGGGACTGGGGGACAGGGACGACAATGAGCAGTTCTTC
TRBV7-9	few	TRBJ2-3	-	CASSLPPAGLNTDTQYF	TGTGCCAGCAGCTTACCTCCGGCAGGGCTAAACACAGATACGCAGTATTTT
TRBV6-2/TRBV6-3	-	TRBJ2-1	TRBD2	CASSYGASGKFGASSYNEQFF	TGTGCCAGCAGTTACGGAGCTAGCGGGAAATTCGGAGCTAGCTCCTACAATGAGCAGTTCTTC
TRBV5-6	-	TRBJ2-5	-	CASSVRRVKETQYF	TGTGCCAGCAGCGTGCGACGCGTTAAAGAGACCCAGTACTTC
TRBV27	many	TRBJ1-5	TRBD1	CASSLYPPTGSNQPQHF	TGTGCCAGCAGTTTATACCCTCCGACAGGGAGCAATCAGCCCCAGCATTTT
TRBV6-2/TRBV6-3	-	TRBJ2-3	-	CASSGAILNTQYF	TGTGCCAGCAGCGGGGCGATACTAAATACGCAGTATTTT
TRBV7-2	many	TRBJ1-2	-	CASSLEGQRGYTF	TGTGCCAGCAGCTTAGAAGGCCAAAGGGGCTACACCTTC
TRBV4-3	many	TRBJ2-5	-	CASSQDRRPGVTQYF	TGCGCCAGCAGCCAAGATCGTCGCCCCGGTGTGACCCAGTACTTC
TRBV5-4	-	TRBJ2-7	TRBD2	CASSSWTSGGPSSYEQYF	TGTGCCAGCAGCTCCTGGACTAGCGGGGGCCCCAGCTCCTACGAGCAGTACTTC
TRBV7-2	many	TRBJ2-1	TRBD2	CASSFEPSGGGNEQFF	TGTGCCAGCAGCTTTGAGCCCAGCGGGGGGGGGAATGAGCAGTTCTTC
TRBV14	-	TRBJ2-1	-	CASSQDLGLGWNEQFF	TGTGCCAGCAGCCAAGATCTTGGGTTGGGGTGGAATGAGCAGTTCTTC
TRBV7-9	-	TRBJ2-2	-	CASSLLGSGELFF	TGTGCCAGCAGCTTACTCGGGTCCGGGGAGCTGTTTTTT
TRBV28	many	TRBJ1-5	-	CASNPGTEVSQPQHF	TGTGCCAGCAACCCCGGGACCGAGGTCAGCCAGCCCCAGCATTTT
TRBV20-1	few	TRBJ2-3	-	CSARTDKDTQYF	TGCAGTGCACGGACAGACAAGGATACGCAGTATTTT
TRBV7-9	-	TRBJ2-7	-	CAHESRGNSYEQYF	TGTGCCCACGAGTCGCGGGGAAACTCCTACGAGCAGTACTTC
TRBV7-6	many	TRBJ2-1	-	CASSTRWNEQFF	TGTGCCAGCAGCACCAGGTGGAATGAGCAGTTCTTC
TRBV28	-	TRBJ2-3	TRBD1	CASSTGTGLEDTQYF	TGTGCCAGCAGCACCGGGACAGGGTTGGAAGATACGCAGTATTTT
TRBV20-1	-	TRBJ1-6	TRBD1	CSARGQGNNSPLHF	TGCAGTGCCAGGGGACAGGGGAATAATTCACCCCTCCACTTT
TRBV7-2	few	TRBJ1-3	-	CASSFARGNTIYF	TGTGCCAGTTCGTTTGCGAGGGGAAACACCATATATTTT
TRBV28	-	TRBJ1-5	-	CASSFRQPQHF	TGTGCCAGCAGTTTTAGGCAGCCCCAGCATTTT
TRBV28	-	TRBJ1-1	-	CASSRDWGPGQGTTNTEAFF	TGTGCCAGCAGTAGGGACTGGGGACCCGGGCAGGGGACCACAAACACTGAAGCTTTCTTT
TRBV6-2/TRBV6-3	-	TRBJ1-2	-	CASSYFPGRTSEDYTF	TGTGCCAGCAGTTACTTTCCAGGGAGAACGTCGGAGGACTACACCTTC
TRBV20-1	few	TRBJ2-5	-	CSARDPEETQYF	TGCAGTGCTAGAGATCCCGAAGAGACCCAGTACTTC
TRBV20-1	-	TRBJ2-3	TRBD2	CSAPDAGGTDTQYF	TGCAGTGCTCCGGACGCGGGGGGCACAGATACGCAGTATTTT
TRBV20-1	-	TRBJ2-3	-	CSARKVDTDTQYF	TGCAGTGCTAGGAAGGTTGATACAGATACGCAGTATTTT
TRBV20-1	-	TRBJ2-7	-	CSATFGSTTEQYF	TGCAGTGCTACCTTCGGGAGTACGACCGAGCAGTACTTC
TRBV6-5	many	TRBJ1-3	-	CASSYSRFGGLSGNTIYF	TGTGCCAGCAGTTACTCGAGGTTTGGCGGCCTCTCTGGAAACACCATATATTTT
TRBV7-8	many	TRBJ2-4	-	CASSLSAGGSNIQYF	TGTGCCAGCAGCTTATCAGCAGGAGGGAGCAACATTCAGTACTTC
TRBV14	-	TRBJ2-3	-	CASSQAGSSVWDTQYF	TGTGCCAGCAGCCAAGCGGGAAGTTCCGTGTGGGATACGCAGTATTTT
TRBV7-3	few	TRBJ2-1	TRBD2	CASSSLTSGGGNEQFF	TGTGCCAGCAGCTCACTGACTAGCGGGGGTGGAAATGAGCAGTTCTTC
TRBV5-1	-	TRBJ2-3	TRBD1	CASSVEGADTQYF	TGCGCCAGCAGCGTCGAGGGGGCCGATACGCAGTATTTT
TRBV12-3/TRBV12-4	-	TRBJ2-1	-	CASSLEMGGRNYNEQFF	TGTGCCAGCAGTTTAGAGATGGGGGGCAGGAACTACAATGAGCAGTTCTTC
TRBV6-2/TRBV6-3	-	TRBJ1-2	-	CASSRTVSYGYTF	TGTGCCAGCAGCCGGACAGTTAGCTATGGCTACACCTTC
TRBV4-2	-	TRBJ2-7	TRBD1	CASSQERTGVFYEQYF	TGTGCCAGCAGCCAAGAAAGGACAGGTGTGTTCTACGAGCAGTACTTC
TRBV4-1	once	TRBJ1-2	-	CASSQVAGADYGYTF	TGCGCCAGCAGCCAAGTCGCAGGGGCAGACTATGGCTACACCTTC
TRBV24-1	-	TRBJ2-7	-	CATSSQPGNEQYF	TGTGCCACCAGCTCGCAACCGGGTAACGAGCAGTACTTC
TRBV28	many	TRBJ1-2	-	CASRLGLGYGYTF	TGTGCCAGCAGACTTGGACTCGGCTATGGCTACACCTTC
TRBV7-2	-	TRBJ1-1	-	CASSLATAGGGTEAFF	TGTGCCAGCAGCTTAGCGACGGCCGGGGGAGGAACTGAAGCTTTCTTT
TRBV7-2	few	TRBJ2-1	TRBD1	CASSWGQGAGDEQFF	TGTGCCAGCAGCTGGGGACAGGGGGCCGGCGATGAGCAGTTCTTC
TRBV7-2	many	TRBJ1-2	-	CASSIRSLTKIYGYTF	TGTGCCAGCAGCATCCGTTCCCTGACCAAGATCTATGGCTACACCTTC
TRBV5-1	-	TRBJ2-5	-	CASSLVQRETQYF	TGCGCCAGCAGCTTGGTTCAAAGAGAGACCCAGTACTTC
TRBV29-1	few	TRBJ2-7	-	CSVRGISYEQYF	TGCAGCGTTCGAGGGATCTCCTACGAGCAGTACTTC
TRBV2	few	TRBJ2-5	TRBD1	CASGTATQETQYF	TGTGCCAGCGGGACAGCGACCCAAGAGACCCAGTACTTC
TRBV20-1	-	TRBJ1-2	TRBD1	CSAIPGQGANYGYTF	TGCAGTGCTATCCCGGGACAGGGAGCTAACTATGGCTACACCTTC
TRBV20-1	-	TRBJ2-7	-	CSARDRMGQYF	TGCAGTGCTAGAGATCGAATGGGACAGTACTTC
TRBV5-1	-	TRBJ2-1	TRBD2	CASSLDPSGNNNEQFF	TGCGCCAGCAGCTTGGACCCTAGCGGGAATAACAATGAGCAGTTCTTC
TRBV7-2	once	TRBJ2-7	TRBD1	CASSPWGQGTHEQYF	TGTGCCAGCAGCCCCTGGGGACAGGGGACACACGAGCAGTACTTC
TRBV6-1	once	TRBJ2-2	-	CASSYGTLNTGELFF	TGTGCCAGCAGTTATGGGACCCTGAACACCGGGGAGCTGTTTTTT
TRBV29-1	many	TRBJ2-3	TRBD2	CSVEWREGWTDTQYF	TGCAGCGTTGAATGGCGGGAGGGTTGGACAGATACGCAGTATTTT
TRBV5-5	-	TRBJ2-5	-	CASTSSGGQQETQYF	TGTGCCAGCACCTCTTCCGGGGGACAACAAGAGACCCAGTACTTC
TRBV7-2	-	TRBJ2-3	TRBD2	CASSLLDPGLAGGLVNTQYF	TGTGCCAGCAGCTTACTAGACCCGGGACTAGCGGGAGGGCTAGTAAATACGCAGTATTTT